A single sample is the source of the 20 T cell receptor beta chains below, sequenced in a study of T cells in women clearing cervical HPV infection. Using immunoSEQ multiplex PCR, the repertoire was profiled, and TCRdb retains in-frame clones only, with some absent. This repertoire includes roughly 32,000 clones. Sequencing was carried out using blood buffy coat. The receptor source for this set is a woman between 18 and 70 years old with a cervical HPV16 infection that either progressed to CIN3+ or cleared (not recorded which).

Of note for this clone: Read sequence stops 3 residues before the CDR3 end, and the germline J gene provides the missing end. V is TRBV29-1 and J is TRBJ2-5; TRBD1 matches at 7 bases. V lost 5 bases, J lost 2 bases, and 11 bases stayed unmatched. This CDR3 spans 15 amino acids. The V gene's germline CDR1 is SQVTM and CDR2 ANQGSEA. The CDR3 here is CSVLRSGTEQETQYF. CDR3 bases read: TGCAGCGTTCTGCGCTCCGGGACAGAACAAGAGACC. Full variable domain (missing parts from reference TRBV29-1 and TRBJ2-5): SAVISQKPSRDICQRGTSLTIQCQVDSQVTMMFWYRQQPGQSLTLIATANQGSEATYESGFVIDKFPISRPNLTFSTLTVSNMSPEDSSIYLCSVLRSGTEQETQYFGPGTRLLVL.

About this clone: The read ends 3 residues before the CDR3 terminus; that terminus is restored from the germline J gene. This sequence joins TRBV18 and TRBJ2-1; D may be TRBD2 (5 bases). The CDR3 is 14 amino acids. Trimming stripped 1 base from V and 7 bases from J, with 11 bases between. CDR1 KGHSH and CDR2 LQKENI come from the germline V gene. The CDR3 protein is CASSPRTGMNEQFF. The DNA read from the CDR3 is TGTGCCAGCTCACCACGAACGGGGATGAATGAG.

Note on this clone: The read falls 3 residues short of the CDR3 end, and the missing part is taken from the germline J gene. The chain joins TRBV5-1 to TRBJ1-6; no definite D call. V lost 0 bases to trimming and J lost 6 bases, with 10 bases between them. The CDR3 consists of 15 residues. The germline CDR1 and CDR2 sequences are SGHRS and YFSETQ. CDR3 bases read: TGCGCCAGCAGCTTGGAGGCAGTTCCTAATTCACCC. It encodes CASSLEAVPNSP. The whole CDR3 protein reads CASSLEAVPNSPLHF.

On this clone itself: The CDR3 end is not reached by the read, which stops 3 residues before it; the germline J gene fills it in. The chain joins TRBV6-1 to TRBJ1-1; D may be TRBD1 (6 bases). The CDR3 has 15 amino acids. Germline V lookup: CDR1 MNHNS, CDR2 SASEGT. Deletions cut 4 bases from V and 1 base from J, with 13 bases between. The CDR3 is CASSAYRAQNTEAFF. Partial CDR3 DNA: TGTGCCAGCAGTGCGTACAGGGCACAGAACACTGAA.

Concerning this clone itself: The CDR3 extends 3 residues past the end of the read, so its final part is completed from the germline J gene. J is TRBJ2-5 and V is TRBV4-2; 7 bases match TRBD2. Losses at the gene ends were 4 bases for V and 2 bases for J; bases not matched to a gene: 1. The CDR3 sequence is 13 residues long. Germline V lookup: CDR1 LGHNA, CDR2 YNFKEQ. CDR3 residues: CASSLRGQETQYF. CDR3 bases read: TGTGCCAGCAGCCTGCGGGGGCAAGAGACC.

As regards this clone: The read terminates 3 residues before the CDR3 end, so the remaining end is supplied by the germline J gene. The chain links TRBV5-1 to TRBJ1-5; D gene ambiguous. The germline CDR1 and CDR2 sequences are SGHRS and YFSETQ. CDR3 length equals 13 residues. The ends were cut back, 1 base at V and 6 bases at J, with 8 bases in the middle. The CDR3 loop reads CASSLSPGQPQHF. Partial CDR3 DNA: TGCGCCAGCAGCTTGAGTCCCGGTCAGCCC.

A note on this clone: Read coverage stops 3 residues before the CDR3 terminus; the germline J gene supplies the remainder. This chain connects TRBV30 to TRBJ1-2; the D gene is possibly TRBD1 (6 bases). Germline-derived CDR1 and CDR2 are GTSNPN and SVGIG (reference sequence). The CDR3 runs to 14 residues. CDR3 amino acids: CAWSVQLQGRGYTF. The sequenced part of the CDR3 DNA is TGTGCCTGGAGTGTGCAACTACAGGGTCGAGGC.

Concerning this clone: The missing CDR3 end, 3 residues past where the read stops, is filled in from the germline J gene. The chain links TRBV9 to TRBJ2-7, with D maybe TRBD1 (5 bases). The germline CDR1 and CDR2 sequences are SGDLS and YYNGEE. Trimming pared 5 bases from V and 4 bases from J, leaving 22 bases between. The CDR3 is 16 residues long. CDR3 protein: CASRSNRGAGTYEQYF. The part of the CDR3 DNA that was read is TGTGCCAGCAGGTCAAACCGTGGGGCAGGAACATACGAG. The variable domain in full, with the rest retrieved from reference TRBV9 and TRBJ2-7, is DSGVTQTPKHLITATGQRVTLRCSPRSGDLSVYWYQQSLDQGLQFLIQYYNGEERAKGNILERFSAQQFPDLHSELNLSSLELGDSALYFCASRSNRGAGTYEQYFGPGTRLTVT.

As to this clone: The CDR3 end is not reached by the read, which stops 3 residues before it; the germline J gene fills it in. The chain couples TRBV7-2 to TRBJ2-1, with unresolved D. V gave up 2 bases and J gave up 9 bases, with 14 bases separating them. Germline V gene lookup returns CDR1 SGHTA and CDR2 FQGNSA. The CDR3 extends over 14 amino acids. Here the CDR3 reads CASSLMARDGEQFF. CDR3 DNA, as far as it was read: TGTGCCAGCAGCTTAATGGCTCGTGATGGTGAG.

Of note for this clone: The read halts 3 residues ahead of the CDR3 end, with the missing end drawn from the germline J gene. This chain uses TRBV20-1 with TRBJ1-2, with a weak D call TRBD1 (6 bases). The ends were cut back, 2 bases at V and 1 base at J, with 8 bases in the middle. This CDR3 contains 13 residues. In germline, CDR1 is DFQATT, CDR2 SNEGSKA (reference sequence). CDR3 region: CSARSGVNYGYTF. CDR3 DNA (partial): TGCAGTGCTAGATCAGGGGTTAACTATGGC.

To note about this clone: The read halts 3 residues ahead of the CDR3 end, with the missing end drawn from the germline J gene. V gene TRBV13 combines with J gene TRBJ2-3, with 10 bases matching TRBD1. The CDR3 is 17 amino acids. V was pared by 3 bases and J by 2 bases, with 8 bases of the junction left unmatched. Germline CDR1 is PRHDT and CDR2 is FYEKMQ (reference sequence). The CDR3 loop is CASSFHTGTGATDTQYF. The CDR3 DNA, read in part, is TGTGCCAGCAGCTTTCATACCGGGACAGGGGCCACAGATACG.

The sequenced CDR3 bases are TGTGCCAGTTCAGGGGCAACAGATACC. It codes for CASSGATDT. The full CDR3 sequence reads CASSGATDTYTF. J is TRBJ1-2 and V is TRBV18; possible D gene TRBD1, 6 bases. The read gets to within 3 residues of the CDR3 end, and the germline J gene fills in the rest. Germline assignment: CDR1 KGHSH and CDR2 LQKENI. This CDR3 has 12 residues.

Remarks on this clone: The CDR3 end lies 3 residues beyond the end of the read and is filled in from the germline J gene. The chain links TRBV30 to TRBJ1-6, with 7 bases that match TRBD1. Trimming removed 4 bases from V and 7 bases from J; junction bases left unmatched: 10. The CDR3 runs 15 residues. CDR1 and CDR2 (germline): GTSNPN, SVGIG (reference sequence). CDR3 DNA, as far as it was read: TGTGCCTGGACACTAACCGGGACAGAAAATTCACCC. Translating it yields CAWTLTGTENSP. In full, the CDR3 reads CAWTLTGTENSPLHF.

In regard to this clone: One junction end does not reproduce the germline sequence, and a read error may be involved. The read ends 3 residues before the CDR3 terminus; that terminus is restored from the germline J gene. The rearrangement links TRBV7-9 to TRBJ2-1; TRBD2 matches at 11 bases. The CDR3 sequence is 14 residues long. Germline CDR1 is SEHNR and CDR2 is FQNEAQ (reference sequence). CDR3 sequence reads: CSSSFTLAGGEQFF. Incomplete CDR3 DNA: TGTTCCAGCAGCTTTACCCTAGCGGGAGGTGAG. Variable domain in full (rest from reference TRBV7-9 and TRBJ2-1): DTGVSQNPRHKITKRGQNVTFRCDPISEHNRLYWYRQTLGQGPEFLTYFQNEAQLEKSRLLSDRFSAERPKGSFSTLEIQRTEQGDSAMYLCSSSFTLAGGEQFFGPGTRLTVL.

Concerning this clone itself: The sequenced fragment ends 3 residues before the CDR3 boundary, so the rest is inferred from the germline J gene. The rearrangement joins TRBV19 to TRBJ1-4; maybe TRBD1 (5 bases). V dropped 7 bases and J dropped 8 bases, with 14 bases sitting between them. CDR3 length equals 13 residues. Germline V lookup: CDR1 LNHDA, CDR2 SQIVND (reference sequence). The CDR3 bases that were read are TGTGCCAGTACCGGCCAGGGAAGAGAAAAA. Translated, it gives CASTGQGREK. In full, the CDR3 is CASTGQGREKLFF. Filled out from reference TRBV19 and TRBJ1-4, the complete variable domain reads DGGITQSPKYLFRKEGQNVTLSCEQNLNHDAMYWYRQDPGQGLRLIYYSQIVNDFQKGDIAEGYSVSREKKESFPLTVTSAQKNPTAFYLCASTGQGREKLFFGSGTQLSVL.

As concerns this clone: The read comes to an end 3 residues before the CDR3 does, leaving the germline J gene to fill in the end. The chain is built from TRBV5-1 and TRBJ2-1, with 10 bases fitting TRBD2. CDR1 SGHRS and CDR2 YFSETQ come from the germline V gene. V was pared by 3 bases and J by 6 bases, with 9 bases of the junction left unmatched. The CDR3 contains 16 residues. The sequenced CDR3 bases are TGCGCCAGCAGCTCGGGACTAGCGATAGAACTCAATGAG. Translation: CASSSGLAIELNE. The whole CDR3 sequence reads CASSSGLAIELNEQFF. Supplemented by reference TRBV5-1 and TRBJ2-1, the full variable domain reads KAGVTQTPRYLIKTRGQQVTLSCSPISGHRSVSWYQQTPGQGLQFLFEYFSETQRNKGNFPGRFSGRQFSNSRSEMNVSTLELGDSALYLCASSSGLAIELNEQFFGPGTRLTVL.

Comments on this clone: The sequence runs out 3 residues before the end of the CDR3; the remainder is reconstructed from the germline J gene. The rearrangement links TRBV2 to TRBJ1-1, with 7 positions matching TRBD1. The germline CDR1 and CDR2 sequences are SNHLY and FYNNEI. This CDR3 has 14 residues. With V trimmed by 4 bases and J by 1 base, 3 bases remained unmatched. CDR3 amino acids: CASSVRTGNTEAFF. The DNA read from the CDR3 is TGTGCCAGCAGTGTCAGGACAGGGAACACTGAA.

Comment on this clone: The read halts 3 residues ahead of the CDR3 end, with the missing end drawn from the germline J gene. This chain joins TRBV7-9 and TRBJ1-1, with D unresolved. Germline CDR1 is SEHNR and CDR2 is FQNEAQ (reference sequence). The CDR3 spans 12 residues. Incomplete CDR3 DNA: TGTGCCAGCAGCTTAGAAGAGAGCGGA. This encodes CASSLEESG. The complete CDR3 reads CASSLEESGAFF.

About this clone itself: The read ends 3 residues shy of where the CDR3 ends; the end is completed using the germline J gene. This chain connects TRBV6-2 or TRBV6-3 to TRBJ2-5, with D possibly TRBD2 on 5 matching bases. Germline V gives CDR1 MNHEY, CDR2 SVGEGT. V gave up 0 bases and J gave up 5 bases, with 10 bases separating them. The CDR3 sequence is 14 residues long. The part of the CDR3 DNA that was read is TGTGCCAGCAGTTACTCGTTGGAGCGGGAGACC. It codes for CASSYSLERET. The CDR3 as a whole reads CASSYSLERETQYF.

With respect to this clone: The CDR3 extends 3 residues past the end of the read, so its final part is completed from the germline J gene. The chain joins TRBV19 to TRBJ1-1; weak D call: TRBD1 (6 bases). The V gene's germline CDR1 is LNHDA and CDR2 SQIVND (reference sequence). The CDR3 contains 15 residues. V was trimmed by 10 bases and J by 4 bases, leaving 22 bases between them. The CDR3: CATQEVGHGATEAFF. The sequenced part of the CDR3 DNA is TGTGCCACACAGGAGGTGGGACATGGGGCCACTGAA. The whole variable domain, remainder taken from reference TRBV19 and TRBJ1-1, is DGGITQSPKYLFRKEGQNVTLSCEQNLNHDAMYWYRQDPGQGLRLIYYSQIVNDFQKGDIAEGYSVSREKKESFPLTVTSAQKNPTAFYLCATQEVGHGATEAFFGQGTRLTVV.